This entry lists 19 T cell receptor beta chains sequenced from one sample in a study of a mutant IDH1 vaccine in newly diagnosed glioma. Assay: immunoSEQ multiplex PCR; the TCRdb copy retains only in-frame clones and omits some. The repertoire holds tens of thousands of clones, with around 86% as singletons. No antigens are known for them. The time point here: week 23, last vaccination. Each dose delivered 300 ug of mutant IDH1 20-mer peptide subcutaneously with imiquimod. The sample in question was PBMCs, obtained from a glioma patient whose treatment included an IDH1 peptide vaccine. The source is a man in his forties with glioma.

V and J are TRBV9 and TRBJ2-6; D may be TRBD2 (5 bases). The germline V gene has CDR1 SGDLS and CDR2 YYNGEE. V lost 2 bases to trimming and J lost 0 bases, with 6 bases between them. The CDR3 totals 15 residues. This chain's CDR3 is CASSVRGSGANVLTF. The CDR3 DNA follows: TGTGCCAGCAGCGTTCGGGGCTCTGGGGCCAACGTCCTGACTTTC. Looking up the rest from reference TRBV9 and TRBJ2-6 gives the full variable domain: DSGVTQTPKHLITATGQRVTLRCSPRSGDLSVYWYQQSLDQGLQFLIQYYNGEERAKGNILERFSAQQFPDLHSELNLSSLELGDSALYFCASSVRGSGANVLTFGAGSRLTVL.

This chain joins TRBV6-4 and TRBJ2-1; no clear D gene. Trimming left V 6 bases short and J 0 bases short, with 12 bases between. The CDR3 is 15 amino acids. Per the germline V gene, CDR1 is MRHNA and CDR2 is SNTAGT. CDR3 in amino acids: CASSDGASSYNEQFF. The CDR3 coding sequence is TGTGCCAGCAGCGACGGCGCCAGCTCCTACAATGAGCAGTTCTTC.

This clone was detected only once. The CDR3, as DNA: TGTGCCAGCAGCTCCCGGGACAAAAATCAGCCCCAGCATTTT. It is translated as CASSSRDKNQPQHF. This chain connects TRBV5-6 to TRBJ1-5; TRBD1 might be the D (6 bases). Trimming took 3 bases from V and 4 from J, leaving 11 bases between them. Germline CDR1 SGHDT, CDR2 YYEEEE. The CDR3 has 14 amino acids.

This chain joins TRBV28 and TRBJ1-2; TRBD1 aligns across 8 bases. Germline V lookup: CDR1 MDHEN, CDR2 SYDVKM. The CDR3 consists of 12 residues. V was clipped by 5 bases and J by 13 bases; unmatched bases: 9. DNA for the CDR3: TGTGCCAGCAGTCTCTATCAGGGGGCGACCACCTTC. It specifies CASSLYQGATTF.

The V call is TRBV7-9, the J call TRBJ1-1; the match to TRBD1 covers 7 bases. The CDR3 runs 13 residues. CDR1 is SEHNR and CDR2 is FQNEAQ in the germline V gene (reference sequence). V shed 5 bases and J 2 bases; nucleotides not matched to a gene: 2. The CDR3 DNA is TGTGCCAGCAGCCGGGACAGCAACACTGAAGCTTTCTTT. Translating it yields CASSRDSNTEAFF.

This chain connects TRBV19 to TRBJ1-2; D is perhaps TRBD1 (6 bases). Looked up from germline, CDR1 is LNHDA and CDR2 is SQIVND (reference sequence). The V gene lost 5 bases and the J gene lost 1 base, with 14 bases spanning the gap. There are 15 residues in the CDR3. Here the CDR3 reads CASSETGRFNYGYTF. The CDR3 DNA reads TGTGCCAGTAGTGAGACAGGACGCTTTAACTATGGCTACACCTTC.

This sequence joins TRBV6-5 and TRBJ2-1; 7 bases agree with TRBD1. The CDR3 has 14 residues. The germline CDR1 and CDR2 sequences are MNHEY and SVGAGI. The V segment lost 2 bases and the J segment 9 bases; nucleotides outside the gene matches: 7. The CDR3 coding sequence is TGTGCCAGCAGTTACCGCGCAGGGGGTGGTGAGCAGTTCTTC. It translates to CASSYRAGGGEQFF.

V gene TRBV9 combines with J gene TRBJ1-2; 7 bases agree with TRBD1. J gave up 7 bases and V 2 bases, and 5 bases lay outside the gene matches. Germline CDR1 is SGDLS and CDR2 is YYNGEE. This CDR3 contains 13 residues. The CDR3 loop is CASSVDRVGGYTF. For the CDR3, the DNA is TGTGCCAGCAGCGTTGACAGGGTCGGTGGCTACACCTTC.

This chain joins TRBV4-2 and TRBJ2-4, with TRBD2 as a possible D gene (5 bases). V dropped 0 bases and J dropped 1 base, with 13 bases sitting between them. This CDR3 is built from 17 residues. Germline CDR1 and CDR2: LGHNA and YNFKEQ. The CDR3 sequence: CASSQESFGEAKNIQYF. The CDR3 nucleotides are TGTGCCAGCAGCCAAGAAAGCTTCGGGGAGGCCAAAAACATTCAGTACTTC.

CDR3 nucleotide sequence: TGCGCCAGCAGCTCGGGACAGACGAACACTGAAGCTTTCTTT. Its protein is CASSSGQTNTEAFF. V usage is TRBV5-1 and J usage is TRBJ1-1, with 7 nucleotides matching TRBD1. This CDR3 region has 14 residues. Per germline, CDR1 SGHRS and CDR2 YFSETQ. After removal of 3 bases from V and 1 base from J, the junction contained 3 bases not matched to a gene.

The rearrangement uses TRBV7-2 and TRBJ1-2, with TRBD1 matching 8 bases. The trim removed 1 base at V and 7 bases at J, leaving 5 bases unmatched. Germline V gene data show CDR1 as SGHTA and CDR2 as FQGNSA. The length of the CDR3 is 14 residues. For the CDR3, the DNA is TGTGCCAGCAGCTTAGTGACAGGGGAGGGTGGCTACACCTTC. Its protein product is CASSLVTGEGGYTF.

CDR3 DNA: TGCAGCGTTAGAAGCGGGAGGTCCTACAATGAGCAGTTCTTC. Amino acid sequence: CSVRSGRSYNEQFF. This chain uses TRBV29-1 with TRBJ2-1; the match to TRBD2 covers 9 bases. The CDR3 totals 14 residues. Trimming at V came to 5 bases and at J to 1 base, leaving 3 bases not matched to a gene. CDR1 is SQVTM and CDR2 is ANQGSEA in the germline V gene.

The J gene is TRBJ2-5, the V gene TRBV10-3; D is possibly TRBD1 (5 bases). Per germline, CDR1 ENHRY and CDR2 SYGVKD. There are 16 residues in the CDR3. Between the trimmed V and J ends, which lost 3 bases and 2 bases, there was a span of 16 bases. Written as DNA, the CDR3 is TGTGCCATCAGTGATCGGCAGGGCTTTCCTCAAGAGACCCAGTACTTC. Protein: CAISDRQGFPQETQYF.

The gene calls are TRBV19 and TRBJ1-5, with 7 bases that match TRBD1. V shed 3 bases, J shed 3 bases, and the junction held 11 bases outside the gene matches. This CDR3 has 17 amino acids. Looked up from germline, CDR1 is LNHDA and CDR2 is SQIVND (reference sequence). CDR3 residues: CASSIPDRVGPNQPQHF. As DNA, the CDR3 is TGTGCCAGTAGTATCCCCGACAGGGTGGGGCCCAATCAGCCCCAGCATTTT.

The chain joins TRBV7-2 to TRBJ1-2, with 7 nucleotides matching TRBD1. The CDR3 length is 13 residues. V lost 5 bases, J lost 2 bases, and 2 bases stayed unmatched. CDR1 and CDR2 from the germline V gene are SGHTA and FQGNSA. The CDR3 loop is CASSPGQNYGYTF. The CDR3 DNA is TGTGCCAGCAGCCCGGGACAGAACTATGGCTACACCTTC.

The CDR3 DNA reads as TGTGCCAGCAGCGCGGGACAGGGGGGAAACACCATATATTTT. Translated, it gives CASSAGQGGNTIYF. The chain carries TRBV7-2 and TRBJ1-3; 10 bases line up with TRBD1. Germline V gene sequence: CDR1 SGHTA, CDR2 FQGNSA. The CDR3 runs to 14 residues. Trimming took 5 bases from V and 4 from J; bases not matched to a gene: 2.

The table lists this clone with a few counts. The rearrangement uses TRBV7-9 and TRBJ2-7, with no clear D. The CDR3 contains 13 residues. CDR1 is SEHNR, CDR2 FQNEAQ, per germline (reference sequence). The V and J ends lost 6 bases and 0 bases respectively, with 9 bases between them. CDR3 bases: TGTGCCAGCAGTGGAAAAAGCTCCTACGAGCAGTACTTC. The encoded protein is CASSGKSSYEQYF.

This chain links TRBV6-5 with TRBJ1-1, with no clear D. There are 12 residues in the CDR3. Per the germline V gene, CDR1 is MNHEY and CDR2 is SVGAGI. The V end lost 6 bases, the J end lost 4 bases, and 9 bases lay between the germline ends. The CDR3 sequence: CASRSLATEAFF. DNA of the CDR3: TGTGCCAGCAGATCACTCGCCACTGAAGCTTTCTTT.

This rearrangement joins TRBV2 to TRBJ1-4; D is uncertain. Germline V CDR1 and CDR2: SNHLY, FYNNEI. Trimming took 6 bases from V and 6 from J, leaving 14 bases between them. There are 14 residues in the CDR3. The CDR3 DNA follows: TGTGCCAGCAGGGCTCCCGGCTGGGATGAAAAACTGTTTTTT. Translated, it gives CASRAPGWDEKLFF. The variable domain in full, with the rest retrieved from reference TRBV2 and TRBJ1-4, is EPEVTQTPSHQVTQMGQEVILRCVPISNHLYFYWYRQILGQKVEFLVSFYNNEISEKSEIFDDQFSVERPDGSNFTLKIRSTKLEDSAMYFCASRAPGWDEKLFFGSGTQLSVL.